This TCR beta chain was found in a study of cytomegalovirus exposure and HLA in healthy donors. Overall study results and limits: With later analysis, a missense DCLRE1C variant became linked to TCR beta V- and J-gene trimming. Researchers catalogued 150 or so TCR beta chains as cytomegalovirus-associated.

Primers included in the PCR were 60 Vbeta and 13 Jbeta primers. Produced via immunoSEQ multiplex PCR; TCRdb's table is partial and in-frame only. The sample carries roughly 110,000 clones, about four fifths recorded once. As regards this clone: The antigen remains undetermined.

Source material: PBMCs. The origin of this receptor is a man aged 50-59 years in good health and CMV-seronegative.

CDR3 sequence (DNA): TGTGCCAGCTCACCTGAGGGAGATTCAACCGGGGAGCTGTTTTTT. The encoded protein is CASSPEGDSTGELFF. The V call is TRBV18, the J call TRBJ2-2; weak D call: TRBD2 (5 bases). CDR1 is KGHSH and CDR2 is LQKENI in the germline V gene. This CDR3 spans 15 amino acids. The V gene lost 3 bases and the J gene lost 5 bases, with 13 bases spanning the gap. The variable domain in full, with the rest retrieved from reference TRBV18 and TRBJ2-2, is NAGVMQNPRHLVRRRGQEARLRCSPMKGHSHVYWYRQLPEEGLKFMVYLQKENIIDESGMPKERFSAEFPKEGPSILRIQQVVRGDSAAYFCASSPEGDSTGELFFGEGSRLTVL.